This T cell receptor (beta chain) originates from a study of tumor and adjacent non-tumor tissue in lung cancer. General study findings and limits: TCR diversity was significantly greater in tumor than normal lung tissue. Higher tumor TCR diversity was associated with shorter survival.

RNA was extracted from bulk tissue without any cell sorting. Germline lookup yields CDR1 MNHEY and CDR2 SVGEGT. The CDR3 has 17 amino acids. This clonotype was seen a single time. What it binds is not known. An end of the junction differs from the germline gene, which may be a read error. The library came from three nested PCR rounds adapted from ARM-PCR protocols. TCRdb analysed the multiplex PCR reads with MiXCR anew, one entry per CDR3 protein. Of about 110,000 distinct CDR3 sequences listed, 84% are singletons. This chain connects TRBV6-2 or TRBV6-3 to TRBJ1-2; unclear D gene. Sample: lung tumor tissue. This clonotype was sampled from a man in his sixties or seventies with non-small cell lung cancer. CDR3 residues: CDSKRNMMERANYGYTF. CDR3 nucleotides: TGTGACAGCAAGCGGAACATGATGGAGAGGGCTAACTATGGCTACACCTTC.